This T cell receptor beta chain is drawn from a study of human T cells and chemical hapten exposure. As for the study in general: The patients were mostly female; they had alopecia areata, totalis or universalis.

Time point reported: pre-sensitization, week 0. The treatment is: therapeutic diphenylcyclopropenone sensitization with weekly scalp DPC. Each CDR3 protein is one row after TCRdb ran MiXCR on the RACE reads. The data hold about 180,000 distinct CDR3 sequences, with just under 30% observed a single time. The CDR3 sequence is 15 residues long. Trimming left V 6 bases short and J 0 bases short, with 14 bases between. This sequence originates from a woman younger than 45 with alopecia areata. Some clones in this sample may be carry-over from other donors' samples. Sequencing was performed on whole blood, taken in connection with sensitization to the hapten diphenylcyclopropenone (DPC). The V and J genes are TRBV12-3 or TRBV12-4 and TRBJ1-2, with a possible D match to TRBD1 (6 bases). The CDR3 sequence is CASSTGGSTNYGYTF. Written as DNA, the CDR3 is TGTGCCAGCAGCACCGGGGGCTCAACTAACTATGGCTACACCTTC.